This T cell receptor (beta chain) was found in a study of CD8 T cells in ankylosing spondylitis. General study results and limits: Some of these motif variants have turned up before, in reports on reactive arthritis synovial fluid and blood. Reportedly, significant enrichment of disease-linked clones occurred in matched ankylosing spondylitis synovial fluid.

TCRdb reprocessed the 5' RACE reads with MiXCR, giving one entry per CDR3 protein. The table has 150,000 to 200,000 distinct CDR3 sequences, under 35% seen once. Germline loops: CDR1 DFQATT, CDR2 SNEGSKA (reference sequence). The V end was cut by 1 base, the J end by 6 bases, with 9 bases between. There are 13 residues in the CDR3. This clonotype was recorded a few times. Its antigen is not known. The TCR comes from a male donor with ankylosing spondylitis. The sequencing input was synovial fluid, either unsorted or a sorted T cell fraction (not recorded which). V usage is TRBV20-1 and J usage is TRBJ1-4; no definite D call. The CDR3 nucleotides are TGCAGTGCTAGAGCGCGAGCTTATGAAAAACTGTTTTTT. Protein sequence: CSARARAYEKLFF.